The entry that follows covers one T cell receptor beta chain sequence. What it recognizes is unknown. An end of the junction does not agree with germline; a read error may underlie this. This sample stems from a study of cytomegalovirus exposure and HLA in healthy donors. General observations from the study: Analysis performed later found roughly 17,000 TCR beta sequences associated with HLA alleles at 0.05 false discovery rate. There were three CMV-associated chains whose specificity for CMV antigens was confirmed in vitro. The productive fraction for most TCR beta V segments was about 90% or about 30% in an earlier analysis.

The germline gives CDR1 SEHNR, CDR2 FQNEAQ (reference sequence). The CDR3 consists of 15 residues. The PCR was carried out with 60 Vbeta primers and 13 Jbeta primers. The repertoire was sequenced with immunoSEQ multiplex PCR; TCRdb's copy has only in-frame clones and lacks some. Here the sample spans more than 110,000 clones, about three quarters being singletons. This TCR was recovered from a woman aged 40 to 55 in good health and CMV-seronegative. This chain connects TRBV7-9 to TRBJ2-2, with a possible D match to TRBD1 (5 bases). Specimen: PBMCs. In DNA form, the CDR3 reads TGTTCCAGCAGCCCCCGTGGACAGAACACCGGGGAGCTGTTTTTT. Its protein is CSSSPRGQNTGELFF.